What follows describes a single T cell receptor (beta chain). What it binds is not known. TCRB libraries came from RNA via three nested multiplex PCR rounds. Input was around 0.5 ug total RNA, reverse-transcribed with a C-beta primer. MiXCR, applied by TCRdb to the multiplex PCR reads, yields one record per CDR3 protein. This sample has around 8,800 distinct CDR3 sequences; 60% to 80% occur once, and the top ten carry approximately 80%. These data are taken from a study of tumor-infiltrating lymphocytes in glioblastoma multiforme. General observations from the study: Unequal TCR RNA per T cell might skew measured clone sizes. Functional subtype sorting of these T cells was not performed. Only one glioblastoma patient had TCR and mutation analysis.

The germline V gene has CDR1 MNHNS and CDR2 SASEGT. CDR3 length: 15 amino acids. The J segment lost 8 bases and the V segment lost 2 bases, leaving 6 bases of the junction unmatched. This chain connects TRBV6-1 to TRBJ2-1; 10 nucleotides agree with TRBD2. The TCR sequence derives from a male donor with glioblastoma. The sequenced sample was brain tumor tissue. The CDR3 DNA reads TGTGCCAGCAGTGAAACGGCTAGCGGGAGTGATGAGCAGTTCTTC. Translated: CASSETASGSDEQFF.